This TCR beta chain was sequenced during a study of blood T cell repertoires in COVID-19. About the study: Researchers got acute and convalescent COVID-19 samples from the United States, Italy and Spain.

The CDR3 covers 15 residues. The germline V gene has CDR1 SGDLS and CDR2 YYNGEE. With V trimmed by 1 base and J by 3 bases, 4 bases remained unmatched. The authors' processing: Cell counts per sample came from amplifying reference gene primers. Clones were read by immunoSEQ multiplex PCR, and TCRdb kept only the in-frame ones, dropping some. D and trimming were read from the DNA, whereas the V and J calls and clone size are those reported in that table. The sample has approximately 81,000 clones, roughly 91% seen once. The sequence came from a woman between 50 and 59 years old in a cohort sampled during active COVID-19. Sequences were obtained from peripheral blood. The chain employs TRBV9 and TRBJ2-1, with TRBD2 matching 7 bases. The CDR3 is CASSVLGTNYNEQFF. The CDR3 DNA sequence: TGTGCCAGCAGCGTACTTGGGACTAACTACAATGAGCAGTTCTTC.